These 14 T cell receptor beta chains originate from one sample sequenced in a study of shared clonotypes between healthy human individuals (dated by TCRdb to 2018 to 2020). CD8 naive samples were obtained by positive selection for CCR7 among CD45RO-negative cells, yielding a CD45RA+CCR7+ population from which TemRA cells were excluded. Receptors were amplified or captured by the immunoSEQ multiplex PCR assay. TCRdb re-hosts the immuneACCESS table, in-frame sequences only. Its copies lack some clones; in the studies checked, an unresolved V gene accounts for under half of them, and the cause for the rest is not known. This sample holds about 2 million clones; about 95% were observed only once. The ten largest make up around 1% of the sample. Specimen: naive CD8+ T cells sorted from blood. The intended sense of this specimen's cell subset or site label: CD45RA+CCR7+. The receptor set was obtained from a man aged 18 to 29 in good health.

The gene calls are TRBV4-1 and TRBJ1-2; D gene uncertain. The ends were cut back, 0 bases at V and 0 bases at J, with 14 bases in the middle. CDR3 length equals 17 residues. Germline assignment: CDR1 MGHRA and CDR2 YSYEKL. The CDR3, as DNA: TGCGCCAGCAGCCAAGATCTTGGCGTAGGAGCTAACTATGGCTACACCTTC. Encoded protein: CASSQDLGVGANYGYTF.

The chain employs TRBV6-5 and TRBJ1-2, with D perhaps matching TRBD1 (6 bases). V was shortened by 4 bases and J by 3 bases, with 15 bases between the two germline ends. This CDR3 comprises 15 residues. CDR1 and CDR2 (germline): MNHEY, SVGAGI. The CDR3 coding sequence is TGTGCCAGCAGTTCCGACCACGAGGGGGACTATGGCTACACCTTC. Residues: CASSSDHEGDYGYTF.

This chain joins TRBV7-8 and TRBJ1-4, with D perhaps TRBD1 (6 bases). Germline CDR1 and CDR2: SGHVS and FQNEAQ. The CDR3 sequence is 17 residues long. Trimming took off 5 bases at V and 5 bases at J, with 21 bases between the two ends. The CDR3: CASSQSLDRDPNEKLFF. The CDR3 DNA reads as TGTGCCAGCAGCCAAAGTTTGGACAGAGACCCAAATGAAAAACTGTTTTTT. Supplemented by reference TRBV7-8 and TRBJ1-4, the full variable domain reads GAGVSQSPRYKVAKRGQDVALRCDPISGHVSLFWYQQALGQGPEFLTYFQNEAQLDKSGLPSDRFFAERPEGSVSTLKIQRTQQEDSAVYLCASSQSLDRDPNEKLFFGSGTQLSVL.

This chain uses TRBV28 with TRBJ1-1; 7 bases match TRBD1. The CDR3 spans 12 residues. Losses at the gene ends were 7 bases for V and 3 bases for J; bases not matched to a gene: 2. The germline CDR1 and CDR2 sequences are MDHEN and SYDVKM. In nucleotides, the CDR3 is TGTGCCAGCAACGACAGGGACACTGAAGCTTTCTTT. Amino acids: CASNDRDTEAFF.

V usage is TRBV10-3 and J usage is TRBJ1-1, with 9 bases matching TRBD1. The CDR3 covers 15 residues. J was trimmed by 1 base and V by 2 bases; bases with no gene match: 2. Looked up from germline, CDR1 is ENHRY and CDR2 is SYGVKD. The CDR3 protein is CAISEPDRGNTEAFF. The CDR3 DNA sequence: TGTGCCATCAGTGAGCCGGACAGGGGGAACACTGAAGCTTTCTTT.

The chain links TRBV6-5 to TRBJ1-1; unclear D gene. Trimming pared 4 bases from V and 5 bases from J, leaving 14 bases between. Germline loops: CDR1 MNHEY, CDR2 SVGAGI. The CDR3 is made up of 14 amino acids. This CDR3 is CASSFLVMGTEAFF. The CDR3 DNA reads as TGTGCCAGCAGTTTCCTCGTCATGGGGACTGAAGCTTTCTTT.

The chain employs TRBV5-6 and TRBJ1-1; D remains ambiguous. The CDR3 spans 12 residues. Trimming stripped 2 bases from V and 1 base from J, with 3 bases between. CDR1 is SGHDT, CDR2 YYEEEE, per germline. CDR3 protein: CASSFRNTEAFF. CDR3 coding DNA: TGTGCCAGCAGCTTCAGGAACACTGAAGCTTTCTTT.

The chain links TRBV6-5 to TRBJ2-7, with TRBD2 identical over 11 bases. The CDR3 is 13 residues long. V lost 6 bases to trimming and J lost 4 bases; unmatched junction nucleotides: 2. The germline CDR1 and CDR2 sequences are MNHEY and SVGAGI. The CDR3 sequence: CASRGLAEYEQYF. CDR3 nucleotide sequence: TGTGCCAGCAGGGGACTAGCGGAGTACGAGCAGTACTTC.

The table lists this clone with a count of one. This sample includes further DNA sequences coding for the same CDR3. V usage is TRBV6-5 and J usage is TRBJ2-1; D gene unclear. This CDR3 region has 12 residues. V lost 5 bases to trimming and J lost 8 bases, with 10 bases between them. Germline loops: CDR1 MNHEY, CDR2 SVGAGI. CDR3 sequence reads: CASSPDRDEQFF. The CDR3 bases are TGTGCCAGCAGTCCCGATCGGGATGAGCAGTTCTTC.

The rearrangement links TRBV19 to TRBJ1-5, with 7 nucleotides matching TRBD1. Trimming cost V 8 bases and J 4 bases; bases outside gene matches: 8. CDR1 is LNHDA and CDR2 is SQIVND in the germline V gene (reference sequence). The CDR3 spans 14 residues. This chain's CDR3 is CASAIRDRNQPQHF. The CDR3 DNA is TGTGCCAGTGCCATCAGGGACAGAAATCAGCCCCAGCATTTT. Drawing the rest from reference TRBV19 and TRBJ1-5, the complete variable domain is DGGITQSPKYLFRKEGQNVTLSCEQNLNHDAMYWYRQDPGQGLRLIYYSQIVNDFQKGDIAEGYSVSREKKESFPLTVTSAQKNPTAFYLCASAIRDRNQPQHFGDGTRLSIL.

A remark on this clone: At the DNA level, this CDR3 is encoded by other sequences in the same sample as well. The chain links TRBV5-6 to TRBJ2-7; TRBD1 aligns across 9 bases. Germline assignment: CDR1 SGHDT and CDR2 YYEEEE. This CDR3 has 13 amino acids. The junction had 2 bases not matched to a gene; V was cut back by 3 bases and J by 4 bases. The CDR3 here is CASSWDRAYEQYF. The CDR3 DNA is TGTGCCAGCAGCTGGGACAGGGCTTACGAGCAGTACTTC.

The chain joins TRBV9 to TRBJ2-3, with TRBD2 matching over 7 bases. V lost 0 bases, J lost 6 bases, and 10 bases stayed unmatched. Germline CDR1 reads SGDLS; CDR2 reads YYNGEE. This CDR3 region has 16 residues. The CDR3 sequence is CASSVAERGGVDTQYF. Here the CDR3 DNA reads TGTGCCAGCAGCGTAGCTGAGCGGGGTGGGGTGGATACGCAGTATTTT.

The chain recombines TRBV11-3 with TRBJ1-1; no clear D. This CDR3 is built from 16 residues. The germline V and J ends were trimmed by 0 bases and 1 base, with 12 bases remaining between them. Per germline, CDR1 SGHNT and CDR2 YENEEA. This CDR3 is CASSLEPGRQNTEAFF. DNA for the CDR3: TGTGCCAGCAGCTTAGAACCTGGACGACAGAACACTGAAGCTTTCTTT.

The gene calls are TRBV15 and TRBJ1-5; weak D call: TRBD1 (6 bases). Deletions cut 3 bases from V and 1 base from J, with 16 bases between. The germline V gene has CDR1 LNHNV and CDR2 YYDKDF (reference sequence). The CDR3 runs 17 residues. The CDR3 spells CATSSWRTAASNQPQHF. Here the CDR3 DNA reads TGTGCCACCAGCAGTTGGAGGACAGCTGCCAGCAATCAGCCCCAGCATTTT.